Detailed here is one T cell receptor (beta chain). The sample is drawn from a study of a mutant IDH1 vaccine in newly diagnosed glioma. Sequencing used immunoSEQ multiplex PCR; TCRdb keeps in-frame clones, though not all of them. The table records 80,000 to 100,000 clones, around 79% of them present only once. Germline assignment: CDR1 SNHLY and CDR2 FYNNEI. V dropped 8 bases and J dropped 4; count of bases not matched to a gene: 8. CDR3 size: 14 residues. As to time point: baseline, week 1 (first vaccination visit). Treatment noted: pre-vaccination baseline after standard-of-care therapy. This chain uses TRBV2 with TRBJ1-3; 7 nucleotides line up with TRBD1. The TCR was taken from a man aged 40-49 years with glioma. Some clones in this sample may be carry-over from other donors' samples. This material consisted of PBMCs, taken from a glioma patient treated with radiotherapy, temozolomide or both. In DNA form, the CDR3 reads TGTGCCAGCGGGTCAGGGGGATTGGGAAACACCATATATTTT. Its translation is CASGSGGLGNTIYF.